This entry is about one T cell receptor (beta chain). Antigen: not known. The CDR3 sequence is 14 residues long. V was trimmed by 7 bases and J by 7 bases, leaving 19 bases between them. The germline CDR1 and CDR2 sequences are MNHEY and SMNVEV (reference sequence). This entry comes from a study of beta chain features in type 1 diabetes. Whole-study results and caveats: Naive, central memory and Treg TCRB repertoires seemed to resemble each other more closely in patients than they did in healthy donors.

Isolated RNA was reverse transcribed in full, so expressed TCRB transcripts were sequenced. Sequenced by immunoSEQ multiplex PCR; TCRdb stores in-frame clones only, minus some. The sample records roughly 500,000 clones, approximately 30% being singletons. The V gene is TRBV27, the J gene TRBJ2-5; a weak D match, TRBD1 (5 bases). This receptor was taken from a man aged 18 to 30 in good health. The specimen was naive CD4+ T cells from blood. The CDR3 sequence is CASISRAGGGTQYF. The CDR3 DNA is TGTGCCAGCATCAGCAGGGCAGGTGGCGGGACCCAGTACTTC.